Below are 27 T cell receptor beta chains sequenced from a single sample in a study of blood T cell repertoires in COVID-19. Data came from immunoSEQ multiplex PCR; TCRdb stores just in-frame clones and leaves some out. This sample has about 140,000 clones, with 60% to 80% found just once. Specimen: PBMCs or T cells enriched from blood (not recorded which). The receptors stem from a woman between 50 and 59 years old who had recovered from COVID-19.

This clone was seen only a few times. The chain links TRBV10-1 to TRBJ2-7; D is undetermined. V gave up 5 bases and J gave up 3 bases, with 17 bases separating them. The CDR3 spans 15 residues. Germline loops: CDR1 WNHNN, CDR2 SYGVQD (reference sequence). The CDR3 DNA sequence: TGCGCCAGCAGTTCCCTATCTCCCCCTAACTACGAGCAGTACTTC. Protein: CASSSLSPPNYEQYF.

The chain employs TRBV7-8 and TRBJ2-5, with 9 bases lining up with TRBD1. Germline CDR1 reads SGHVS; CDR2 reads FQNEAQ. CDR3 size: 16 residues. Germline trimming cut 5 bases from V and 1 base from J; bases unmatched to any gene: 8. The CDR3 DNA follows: TGTGCCAGCAGCCAAAAGGGGGGACAGGGCCAAGAGACCCAGTACTTC. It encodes CASSQKGGQGQETQYF. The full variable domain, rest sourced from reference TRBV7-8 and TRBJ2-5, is GAGVSQSPRYKVAKRGQDVALRCDPISGHVSLFWYQQALGQGPEFLTYFQNEAQLDKSGLPSDRFFAERPEGSVSTLKIQRTQQEDSAVYLCASSQKGGQGQETQYFGPGTRLLVL.

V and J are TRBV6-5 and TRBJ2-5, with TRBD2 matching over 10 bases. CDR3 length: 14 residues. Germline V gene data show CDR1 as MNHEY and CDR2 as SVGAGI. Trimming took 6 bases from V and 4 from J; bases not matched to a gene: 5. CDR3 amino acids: CASSLRTSGETQYF. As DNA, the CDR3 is TGTGCCAGCAGCCTTCGGACTAGCGGAGAGACCCAGTACTTC.

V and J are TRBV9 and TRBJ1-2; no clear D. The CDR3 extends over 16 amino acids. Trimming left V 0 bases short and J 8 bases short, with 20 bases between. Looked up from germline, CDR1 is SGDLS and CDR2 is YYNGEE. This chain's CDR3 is CASSVVSLSGVEGYTF. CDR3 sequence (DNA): TGTGCCAGCAGCGTAGTGAGCTTATCGGGTGTGGAGGGCTACACCTTC.

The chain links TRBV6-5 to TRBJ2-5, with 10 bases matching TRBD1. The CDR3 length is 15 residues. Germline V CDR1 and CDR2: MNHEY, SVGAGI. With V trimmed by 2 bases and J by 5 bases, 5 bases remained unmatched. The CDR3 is CASSYGGTGEETQYF. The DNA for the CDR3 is TGTGCCAGCAGTTACGGTGGGACAGGGGAGGAGACCCAGTACTTC.

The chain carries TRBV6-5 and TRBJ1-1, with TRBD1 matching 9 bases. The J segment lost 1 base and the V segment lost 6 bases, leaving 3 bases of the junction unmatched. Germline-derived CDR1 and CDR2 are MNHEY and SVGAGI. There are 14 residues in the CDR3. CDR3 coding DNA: TGTGCCAGCAGCCCGACAGGGGGGAACACTGAAGCTTTCTTT. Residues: CASSPTGGNTEAFF.

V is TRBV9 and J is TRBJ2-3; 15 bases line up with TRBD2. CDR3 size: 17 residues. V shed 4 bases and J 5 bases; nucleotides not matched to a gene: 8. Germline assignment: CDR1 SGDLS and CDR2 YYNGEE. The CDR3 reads CASSFGLAGGEVDTQYF. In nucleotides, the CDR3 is TGTGCCAGCAGCTTTGGACTAGCGGGAGGGGAGGTAGATACGCAGTATTTT.

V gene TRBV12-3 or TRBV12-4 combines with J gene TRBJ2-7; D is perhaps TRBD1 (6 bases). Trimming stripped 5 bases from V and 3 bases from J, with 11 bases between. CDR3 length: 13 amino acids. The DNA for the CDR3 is TGTGCCAGCAGTCCCGGGACATACTACGAGCAGTACTTC. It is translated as CASSPGTYYEQYF.

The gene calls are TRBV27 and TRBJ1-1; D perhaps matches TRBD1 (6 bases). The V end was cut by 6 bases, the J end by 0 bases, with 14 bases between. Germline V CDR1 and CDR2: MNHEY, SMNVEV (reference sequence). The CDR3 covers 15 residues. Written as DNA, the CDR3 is TGTGCCAGCAGAAACCGGGGGGCTATGAACACTGAAGCTTTCTTT. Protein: CASRNRGAMNTEAFF.

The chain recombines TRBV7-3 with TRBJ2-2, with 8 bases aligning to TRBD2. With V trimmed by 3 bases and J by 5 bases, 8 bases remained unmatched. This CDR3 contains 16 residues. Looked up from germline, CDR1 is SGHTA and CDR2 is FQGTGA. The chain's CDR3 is CASSLSAGGRTGELFF. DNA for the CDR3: TGTGCCAGCAGCTTGTCCGCGGGGGGACGGACCGGGGAGCTGTTTTTT.

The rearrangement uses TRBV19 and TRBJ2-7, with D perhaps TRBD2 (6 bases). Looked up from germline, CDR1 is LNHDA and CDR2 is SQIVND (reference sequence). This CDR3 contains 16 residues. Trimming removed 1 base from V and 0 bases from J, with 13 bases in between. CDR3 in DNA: TGTGCCAGTAGTATAGTACTAGCTTGGACCTCCTACGAGCAGTACTTC. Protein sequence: CASSIVLAWTSYEQYF.

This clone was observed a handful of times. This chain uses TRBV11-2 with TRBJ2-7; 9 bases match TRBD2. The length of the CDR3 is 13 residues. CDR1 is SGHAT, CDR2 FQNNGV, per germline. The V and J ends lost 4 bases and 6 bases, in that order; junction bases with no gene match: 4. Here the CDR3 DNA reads TGTGCCAGCAGCTCTAGACTAGCGGTCGAGCAGTACTTC. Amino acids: CASSSRLAVEQYF.

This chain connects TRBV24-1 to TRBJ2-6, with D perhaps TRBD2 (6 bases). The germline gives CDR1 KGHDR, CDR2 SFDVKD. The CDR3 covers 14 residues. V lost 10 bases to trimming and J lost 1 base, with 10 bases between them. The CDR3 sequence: CATGGESGANVLTF. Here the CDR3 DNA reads TGTGCCACGGGAGGAGAATCTGGGGCCAACGTCCTGACTTTC.

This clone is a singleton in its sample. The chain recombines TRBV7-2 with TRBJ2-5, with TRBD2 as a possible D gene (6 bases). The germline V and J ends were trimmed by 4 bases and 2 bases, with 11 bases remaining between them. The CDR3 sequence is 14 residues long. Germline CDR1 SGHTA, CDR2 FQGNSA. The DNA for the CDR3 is TGTGCCAGCAGCTCCTTCGGGGGTCAAGAGACCCAGTACTTC. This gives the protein CASSSFGGQETQYF.

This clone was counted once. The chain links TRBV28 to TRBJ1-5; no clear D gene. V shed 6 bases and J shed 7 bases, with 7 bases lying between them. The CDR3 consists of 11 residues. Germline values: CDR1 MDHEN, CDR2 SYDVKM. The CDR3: CASRDNQPQHF. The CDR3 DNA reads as TGTGCCAGCAGAGACAACCAGCCCCAGCATTTT.

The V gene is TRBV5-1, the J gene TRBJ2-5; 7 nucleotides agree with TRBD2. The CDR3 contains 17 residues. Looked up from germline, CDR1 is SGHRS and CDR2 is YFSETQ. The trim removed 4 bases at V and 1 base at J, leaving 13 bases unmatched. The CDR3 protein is CASSRGRGAGTQETQYF. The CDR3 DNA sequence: TGCGCCAGCAGCCGTGGTAGGGGAGCGGGGACCCAAGAGACCCAGTACTTC.

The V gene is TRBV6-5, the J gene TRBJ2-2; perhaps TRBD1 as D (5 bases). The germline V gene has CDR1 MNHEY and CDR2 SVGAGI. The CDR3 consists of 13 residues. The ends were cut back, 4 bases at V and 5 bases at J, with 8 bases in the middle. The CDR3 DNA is TGTGCCAGCAGTTCCACAGGAACCGGGGAGCTGTTTTTT. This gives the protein CASSSTGTGELFF.

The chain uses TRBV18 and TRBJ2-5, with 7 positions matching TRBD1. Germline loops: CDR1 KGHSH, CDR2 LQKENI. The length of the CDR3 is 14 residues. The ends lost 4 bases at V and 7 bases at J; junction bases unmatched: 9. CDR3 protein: CASSLDRVGWTQYF. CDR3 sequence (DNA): TGTGCCAGCTCACTAGACAGGGTCGGGTGGACCCAGTACTTC. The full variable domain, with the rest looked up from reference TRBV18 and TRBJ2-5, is NAGVMQNPRHLVRRRGQEARLRCSPMKGHSHVYWYRQLPEEGLKFMVYLQKENIIDESGMPKERFSAEFPKEGPSILRIQQVVRGDSAAYFCASSLDRVGWTQYFGPGTRLLVL.

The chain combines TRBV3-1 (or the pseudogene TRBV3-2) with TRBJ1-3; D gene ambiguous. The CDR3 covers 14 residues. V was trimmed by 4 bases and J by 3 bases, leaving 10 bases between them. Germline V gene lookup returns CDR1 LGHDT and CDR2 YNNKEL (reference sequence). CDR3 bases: TGTGCCAGCAGCCGGTCAGGCCTTGGAAACACCATATATTTT. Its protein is CASSRSGLGNTIYF.

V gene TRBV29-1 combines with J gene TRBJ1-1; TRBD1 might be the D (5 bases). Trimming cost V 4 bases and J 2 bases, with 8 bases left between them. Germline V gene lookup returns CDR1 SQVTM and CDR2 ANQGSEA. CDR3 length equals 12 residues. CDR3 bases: TGCAGCGTTGGGGACTATAACACTGAAGCTTTCTTT. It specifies CSVGDYNTEAFF.

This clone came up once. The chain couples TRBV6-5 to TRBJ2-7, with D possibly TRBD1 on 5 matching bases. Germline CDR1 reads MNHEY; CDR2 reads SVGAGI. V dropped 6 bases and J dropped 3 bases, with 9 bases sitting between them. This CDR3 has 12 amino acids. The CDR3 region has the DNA TGTGCCAGCAGACGTGACAGCTACGAGCAGTACTTC. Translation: CASRRDSYEQYF.

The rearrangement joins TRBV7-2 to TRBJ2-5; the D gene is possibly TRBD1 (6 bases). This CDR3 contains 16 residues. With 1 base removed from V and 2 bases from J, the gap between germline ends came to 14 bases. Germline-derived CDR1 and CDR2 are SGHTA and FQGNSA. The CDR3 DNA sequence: TGTGCCAGCAGCTTAGAAATAGGACAGAGACAAGAGACCCAGTACTTC. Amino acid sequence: CASSLEIGQRQETQYF.

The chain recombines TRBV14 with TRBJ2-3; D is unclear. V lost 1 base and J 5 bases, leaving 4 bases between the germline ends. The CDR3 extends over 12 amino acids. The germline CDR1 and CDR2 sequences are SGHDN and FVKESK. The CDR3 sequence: CASSQVGDTQYF. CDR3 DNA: TGTGCCAGCAGCCAAGTCGGAGATACGCAGTATTTT.

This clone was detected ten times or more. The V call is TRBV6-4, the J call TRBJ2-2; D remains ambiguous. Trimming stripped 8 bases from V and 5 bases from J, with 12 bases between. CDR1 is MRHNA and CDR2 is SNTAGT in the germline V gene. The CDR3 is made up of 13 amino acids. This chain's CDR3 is CASGSTRTGELFF. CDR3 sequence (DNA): TGTGCCAGCGGATCAACGAGGACCGGGGAGCTGTTTTTT.

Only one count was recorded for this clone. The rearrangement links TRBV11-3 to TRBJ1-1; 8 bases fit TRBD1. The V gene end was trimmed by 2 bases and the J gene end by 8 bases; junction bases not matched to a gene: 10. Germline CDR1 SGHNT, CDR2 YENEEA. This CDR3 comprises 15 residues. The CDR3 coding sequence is TGTGCCAGCAGCTTAAGGACAGGGTTGGTAGTCGAAGCTTTCTTT. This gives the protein CASSLRTGLVVEAFF. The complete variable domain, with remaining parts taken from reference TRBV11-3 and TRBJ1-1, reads EAGVVQSPRYKIIEKKQPVAFWCNPISGHNTLYWYLQNLGQGPELLIRYENEEAVDDSQLPKDRFSAERLKGVDSTLKIQPAELGDSAVYLCASSLRTGLVVEAFFGQGTRLTVV.

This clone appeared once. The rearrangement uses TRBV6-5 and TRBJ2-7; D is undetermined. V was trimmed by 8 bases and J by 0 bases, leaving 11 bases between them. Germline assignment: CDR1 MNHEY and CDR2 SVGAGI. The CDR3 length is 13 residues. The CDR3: CASRRYSSYEQYF. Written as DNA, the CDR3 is TGTGCCAGCCGAAGATACAGCTCCTACGAGCAGTACTTC.

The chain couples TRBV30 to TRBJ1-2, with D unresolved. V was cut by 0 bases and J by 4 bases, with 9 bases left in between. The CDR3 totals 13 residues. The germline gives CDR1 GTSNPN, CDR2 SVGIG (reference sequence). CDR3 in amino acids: CAWSVPAGYGYTF. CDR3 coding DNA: TGTGCCTGGAGTGTACCGGCGGGCTATGGCTACACCTTC. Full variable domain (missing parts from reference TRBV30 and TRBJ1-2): SQTIHQWPATLVQPVGSPLSLECTVEGTSNPNLYWYRQAAGRGLQLLFYSVGIGQISSEVPQNLSASRPQDRQFILSSKKLLLSDSGFYLCAWSVPAGYGYTFGSGTRLTVV.